These 23 T cell receptor beta chains share one sample of origin, sequenced in a study of CD8+ T cells in alopecia areata. RNA was isolated and reverse transcribed to cDNA, the sequencing template. The assay was immunoSEQ multiplex PCR, and TCRdb's table has in-frame clones only and misses some. The sample has about 97,000 clones; roughly two fifths are singletons. The source material was CD4+ T cells sorted from blood. The receptor set was obtained from a human donor with alopecia areata.

V usage is TRBV2 and J usage is TRBJ1-1; D remains ambiguous. The CDR3 covers 13 residues. The V and J ends lost 6 bases and 5 bases respectively, with 13 bases between them. Germline CDR1 reads SNHLY; CDR2 reads FYNNEI. Here the CDR3 DNA reads TGTGCCAGCAGAGAGACGTACAGTACTGAAGCTTTCTTT. As protein: CASRETYSTEAFF. The variable domain in full, completed from reference TRBV2 and TRBJ1-1, reads EPEVTQTPSHQVTQMGQEVILRCVPISNHLYFYWYRQILGQKVEFLVSFYNNEISEKSEIFDDQFSVERPDGSNFTLKIRSTKLEDSAMYFCASRETYSTEAFFGQGTRLTVV.

The chain recombines TRBV29-1 with TRBJ1-1; tentatively, D is TRBD1 (6 bases). Trimming removed 3 bases at V and 4 bases at J, with 9 bases between. Germline-derived CDR1 and CDR2 are SQVTM and ANQGSEA. CDR3 size: 12 residues. For the CDR3, the DNA is TGCAGCGTTGAGGACAGAGGCACTGAAGCTTTCTTT. The encoded protein is CSVEDRGTEAFF. Full variable domain (outside the CDR3, taken from reference TRBV29-1 and TRBJ1-1): SAVISQKPSRDICQRGTSLTIQCQVDSQVTMMFWYRQQPGQSLTLIATANQGSEATYESGFVIDKFPISRPNLTFSTLTVSNMSPEDSSIYLCSVEDRGTEAFFGQGTRLTVV.

The J gene is TRBJ2-5, the V gene TRBV4-3; TRBD1 is a possible D gene (5 bases). CDR1 and CDR2 from the germline V gene are LGHNA and YSLEER. The CDR3 totals 14 residues. V lost 0 bases, J lost 6 bases, and 11 bases lay in between. CDR3 region: CASSQDTREQTQYF. DNA of the CDR3: TGCGCCAGCAGCCAAGATACCAGGGAACAGACCCAGTACTTC.

The chain is built from TRBV29-1 and TRBJ2-1; 9 bases are a match to TRBD2. The CDR3 runs to 14 residues. V lost 8 bases, J lost 4 bases, and 9 bases stayed unmatched. Germline V gene sequence: CDR1 SQVTM, CDR2 ANQGSEA. The CDR3 loop reads CSISSGSNYNEQFF. CDR3 coding DNA: TGCAGCATCAGTAGCGGGAGTAATTACAATGAGCAGTTCTTC.

The chain joins TRBV5-4 to TRBJ2-5, with D uncertain. V dropped 0 bases and J dropped 5 bases, with 11 bases sitting between them. CDR1 SGHNT and CDR2 YYREEE come from the germline V gene (reference sequence). This CDR3 comprises 14 residues. CDR3 bases: TGTGCCAGCAGCTTGGCCTCGGAAGGGGAGACCCAGTACTTC. Its protein is CASSLASEGETQYF.

The V and J genes are TRBV29-1 and TRBJ2-1; D unresolved. V lost 3 bases and J 6 bases, leaving 18 bases between the germline ends. The germline gives CDR1 SQVTM, CDR2 ANQGSEA. The length of the CDR3 is 15 residues. CDR3 region: CSVERWAELINEQFF. The CDR3 region has the DNA TGCAGCGTTGAGAGGTGGGCTGAACTAATCAATGAGCAGTTCTTC.

This chain uses TRBV5-4 with TRBJ2-5; 8 nucleotides agree with TRBD1. With V trimmed by 2 bases and J by 5 bases, 14 bases remained unmatched. Per the germline V gene, CDR1 is SGHNT and CDR2 is YYREEE (reference sequence). This CDR3 region has 17 residues. The CDR3 sequence is CASSLKNRGTGKETQYF. As DNA, the CDR3 is TGTGCCAGCAGCTTAAAGAACAGGGGGACCGGCAAGGAGACCCAGTACTTC.

The chain couples TRBV29-1 to TRBJ2-3; possibly TRBD1 for D (5 bases). The CDR3 runs to 14 residues. Deletions cut 2 bases from V and 3 bases from J, with 12 bases between. Per germline, CDR1 SQVTM and CDR2 ANQGSEA. CDR3 region: CSVEIGRVTDTQYF. The CDR3 coding sequence is TGCAGCGTTGAAATTGGCAGGGTTACAGATACGCAGTATTTT.

V gene TRBV30 combines with J gene TRBJ2-6; D is uncertain. The CDR3 runs to 15 residues. Trimming shortened V by 6 bases and J by 0 bases, and 12 bases separated the two germline ends. Germline CDR1 and CDR2: GTSNPN and SVGIG (reference sequence). The CDR3 is CACLNRGSGANVLTF. The DNA for the CDR3 is TGTGCCTGCCTAAATCGTGGCTCTGGGGCCAACGTCCTGACTTTC. Variable domain in full (rest from reference TRBV30 and TRBJ2-6): SQTIHQWPATLVQPVGSPLSLECTVEGTSNPNLYWYRQAAGRGLQLLFYSVGIGQISSEVPQNLSASRPQDRQFILSSKKLLLSDSGFYLCACLNRGSGANVLTFGAGSRLTVL.

The CDR3 coding sequence is TGTGCCAGCAGAGGGGCGCATTACAATGAGCAGTTCTTC. Encoded protein: CASRGAHYNEQFF. This rearrangement joins TRBV25-1 to TRBJ2-1; maybe TRBD1 (5 bases). From germline, CDR1 is MGHDK and CDR2 SYGVNS. The CDR3 has 13 amino acids. With 6 bases removed from V and 4 bases from J, the gap between germline ends came to 10 bases.

The chain is built from TRBV5-1 and TRBJ2-7; possible D gene TRBD1, 6 bases. CDR3 length: 14 amino acids. The germline V gene has CDR1 SGHRS and CDR2 YFSETQ. The germline V and J ends were trimmed by 3 bases and 5 bases, with 15 bases remaining between them. The CDR3 here is CASSSQGFGDEQYF. CDR3 in DNA: TGCGCCAGCAGCTCACAGGGATTTGGCGACGAGCAGTACTTC. The full variable domain, rest sourced from reference TRBV5-1 and TRBJ2-7, is KAGVTQTPRYLIKTRGQQVTLSCSPISGHRSVSWYQQTPGQGLQFLFEYFSETQRNKGNFPGRFSGRQFSNSRSEMNVSTLELGDSALYLCASSSQGFGDEQYFGPGTRLTVT.

The gene calls are TRBV4-2 and TRBJ2-7; 12 bases fit TRBD1. The CDR3 consists of 15 residues. Germline-derived CDR1 and CDR2 are LGHNA and YNFKEQ. V lost 1 base and J lost 5; bases outside the gene matches: 3. The CDR3 region has the DNA TGTGCCAGCAGCCAAGGGGACAGGGGGCCCAACGAGCAGTACTTC. Translating it yields CASSQGDRGPNEQYF.

Only a few counts were recorded for this clone. This chain uses TRBV2 with TRBJ1-2; TRBD1 matches at 10 bases. This CDR3 has 17 amino acids. Losses at the gene ends were 3 bases for V and 6 bases for J; bases not matched to a gene: 13. Germline-derived CDR1 and CDR2 are SNHLY and FYNNEI. The CDR3 DNA follows: TGTGCCAGCAGTGACCGAAGGACAGGGGGTCTTCTAGATGGCTACACCTTC. It specifies CASSDRRTGGLLDGYTF.

The gene calls are TRBV5-1 and TRBJ2-7; 11 bases agree with TRBD2. The CDR3 is 15 amino acids. Per germline, CDR1 SGHRS and CDR2 YFSETQ. Trimming removed 1 base from V and 2 bases from J; junction bases left unmatched: 2. The CDR3 is CASSLLAGGPYEQYF. In DNA form, the CDR3 reads TGCGCCAGCAGCTTGTTAGCGGGAGGGCCCTACGAGCAGTACTTC.

This clone was found a few times. V and J are TRBV7-8 and TRBJ2-3; the D is unclear. Germline CDR1 SGHVS, CDR2 FQNEAQ. V was cut by 1 base and J by 3 bases, with 11 bases left in between. The CDR3 sequence is 15 residues long. CDR3 region: CASSLGVPLTDTQYF. DNA of the CDR3: TGTGCCAGCAGCTTAGGGGTCCCACTTACAGATACGCAGTATTTT.

This clone was seen only a few times. The genes are TRBV6-1 and TRBJ2-4; TRBD2 matches at 7 bases. V shed 2 bases, J shed 2 bases, and the junction held 3 bases outside the gene matches. The germline gives CDR1 MNHNS, CDR2 SASEGT. CDR3 length: 15 amino acids. CDR3 sequence reads: CASSELGGTKNIQYF. CDR3 nucleotides: TGTGCCAGCAGTGAATTGGGAGGGACCAAAAACATTCAGTACTTC.

This rearrangement joins TRBV9 to TRBJ2-1; a possible D gene is TRBD1 (6 bases). Germline V gene lookup returns CDR1 SGDLS and CDR2 YYNGEE. This CDR3 has 14 amino acids. The V end was cut by 1 base, the J end by 3 bases, with 8 bases between. The CDR3 region is CASSVRDNYNEQFF. The CDR3 nucleotides are TGTGCCAGCAGCGTACGGGACAACTACAATGAGCAGTTCTTC.

The chain employs TRBV6-6 and TRBJ2-7; D remains ambiguous. Germline V CDR1 and CDR2: MNHNY, SVGAGI (reference sequence). The CDR3 is 13 amino acids. V lost 1 base, J lost 3 bases, and 7 bases lay in between. The CDR3 loop is CASSYLSVYEQYF. The CDR3 nucleotides are TGTGCCAGCAGTTACTTGTCGGTCTACGAGCAGTACTTC.

This clone has more than one count but fewer than ten. This rearrangement joins TRBV18 to TRBJ2-5; 8 bases are shared with TRBD1. The CDR3 has 15 residues. Losses at the gene ends were 3 bases for V and 4 bases for J; bases not matched to a gene: 7. Per the germline V gene, CDR1 is KGHSH and CDR2 is LQKENI. In DNA form, the CDR3 reads TGTGCCAGCTCACCCCTAAGACAGGGGTCAGAGACCCAGTACTTC. Translating it yields CASSPLRQGSETQYF.

This clone has a single count. The sample holds other DNA sequences that translate to the same CDR3. The chain combines TRBV29-1 with TRBJ1-5; 11 positions match TRBD1. Germline values: CDR1 SQVTM, CDR2 ANQGSEA. V lost 4 bases to trimming and J lost 4 bases; unmatched junction nucleotides: 0. The CDR3 spans 13 residues. CDR3 DNA sequence: TGCAGCGTTGGGGACAGGGGGAATCAGCCCCAGCATTTT. Its protein product is CSVGDRGNQPQHF. Full variable domain (remainder filled in from reference TRBV29-1 and TRBJ1-5): SAVISQKPSRDICQRGTSLTIQCQVDSQVTMMFWYRQQPGQSLTLIATANQGSEATYESGFVIDKFPISRPNLTFSTLTVSNMSPEDSSIYLCSVGDRGNQPQHFGDGTRLSIL.

The chain is built from TRBV28 and TRBJ2-5, with D unresolved. The CDR3 has 13 residues. The germline CDR1 and CDR2 sequences are MDHEN and SYDVKM. Trimming removed 4 bases at V and 2 bases at J, with 8 bases between. Here the CDR3 DNA reads TGTGCCAGCAGTTGGTCCGTACAAGAGACCCAGTACTTC. This sequence encodes CASSWSVQETQYF.

On this clone itself: Other DNA sequences from this sample encode an identical CDR3 as well. This sequence joins TRBV30 and TRBJ1-5; 8 bases map to TRBD1. CDR3 length equals 13 residues. Germline V lookup: CDR1 GTSNPN, CDR2 SVGIG (reference sequence). The ends lost 2 bases at V and 4 bases at J; junction bases unmatched: 1. Written as DNA, the CDR3 is TGTGCCTGGAGTTACAGGGGGAATCAGCCCCAGCATTTT. It yields the protein CAWSYRGNQPQHF.

This clone was seen only a few times. The chain combines TRBV7-2 with TRBJ2-4, with a weak D call TRBD1 (5 bases). Germline CDR1 SGHTA, CDR2 FQGNSA. The CDR3 runs 14 residues. V lost 5 bases and J 8 bases, leaving 16 bases between the germline ends. The CDR3: CASSEQSFRDIQYF. The CDR3 DNA reads TGTGCCAGCAGCGAGCAATCATTCAGGGACATTCAGTACTTC.